This T cell receptor beta chain was profiled in a study of regulatory T cells in long-lasting Graves disease. Building the TCR beta libraries relied on iRepertoire HTBI primers, and CDR3 regions underwent Arm-PCR. One entry per CDR3 protein, called by TCRdb with MiXCR from the multiplex PCR reads. The sample consists of 550,000 to 650,000 distinct CDR3 sequences, roughly 15% of them appearing once. V lost 3 bases and J 3 bases, leaving 14 bases between the germline ends. From germline, CDR1 is SGHNT and CDR2 YYREEE (reference sequence). The CDR3 length is 15 residues. Findings and limits, study-wide: Tissue studied was limited to peripheral blood, excluding thyroid tissue.

The time point here: newly diagnosed GD, antithyroid drugs for less than 3 months. RNA extracted from PBMCs served as the sequencing template. Points on this clonotype: Its antigen remains unknown.

This sample was shared with a second study, whose subject was T cells in Graves' hyperthyroidism and ophthalmopathy. That work contributes: Lactation, pregnancy, other autoimmune disease or uncontrolled infection led to exclusion of patients.

The gene calls are TRBV5-4 and TRBJ2-3; possibly TRBD2 for D (6 bases). The clonotype comes from a man between 18 and 29 years old with Graves disease. The specimen comprised peripheral blood mononuclear cells (PBMCs), sampled at new diagnosis, from a patient treated with antithyroid drugs. Here the CDR3 DNA reads TGTGCCAGCAGCTGGGGACTTAGCGGAACAGATACGCAGTATTTT. Amino acid sequence: CASSWGLSGTDTQYF.